A selection of T cell receptor beta chains follows, all from one sample in a study of blood T cell repertoires in COVID-19. Sequenced by immunoSEQ multiplex PCR; TCRdb stores in-frame clones only, minus some. The sample shows approximately 200,000 clones, around nine tenths of them seen only once. Sequenced: peripheral blood. The receptors were gathered from a woman aged 60-75 years with acute or convalescent COVID-19. CDR3s include the opening cysteine and the closing phenylalanine or tryptophan. The D gene is left open where the match is weak. The listing skips clone size in some rows; elsewhere it reads once, few, many or a size class.

v_gene,abundance,d_gene,j_gene,CDR3nt,CDR3aa
TRBV12-5,-,-,TRBJ2-3,TGTGCTAGTGGTTTGACCCTCGGGCCCGCGAAGACAGATCCGCAGTATTTT,CASGLTLGPAKTDPQYF
TRBV9,-,-,TRBJ2-1,TGTGCCAGCAGCGTAGAATCTAGCGAAGCCTACAATGAGCAGTTCTTC,CASSVESSEAYNEQFF
TRBV6-5,-,TRBD1,TRBJ1-2,TGTGCCAGCAGTTACCGGGACAGGGGTGGCTACACCTTC,CASSYRDRGGYTF
TRBV28,-,-,TRBJ2-7,TGTGCCAGCAGTTTTTTCTCGGGGGTCGAGCAGTACTTC,CASSFFSGVEQYF
TRBV5-1,once,TRBD1,TRBJ1-2,TGCGCCAGCAGCTTGGCGGGACAGGGGGAAGGCTACACCTTC,CASSLAGQGEGYTF
TRBV21-1,-,-,TRBJ2-7,TGTGCCAGCAGCCCGCAGGGACAGACTTACTACGAGCAGTACTTC,CASSPQGQTYYEQYF
TRBV29-1,-,TRBD1,TRBJ1-1,TGCAGCGTCGGGACAGGGGTGAGCACTGAAGCTTTCTTT,CSVGTGVSTEAFF
TRBV7-9,-,TRBD2,TRBJ2-5,TGTGCCAGCAGCCCACTTCCCGCTAGCGGGGGGGAGACCCAGTACTTC,CASSPLPASGGETQYF
TRBV28,-,-,TRBJ2-2,TGTGCCAGCAGTTTATGGGGGATCGGGGGTAGCACCGGGGAGCTGTTTTTT,CASSLWGIGGSTGELFF
TRBV9,-,TRBD2,TRBJ2-1,TGTGCCAGCAGCGGGAGCGGGGGGGCAGGTGAGCAGTTCTTC,CASSGSGGAGEQFF
TRBV5-1,-,TRBD1,TRBJ2-3,TGCGCCAGCAGCCTACAGGGGGTCGGCACAGATACGCAGTATTTT,CASSLQGVGTDTQYF
TRBV18,few,TRBD1,TRBJ1-5,TGTGCCAGCTCACCAGACAGGGGGCTGGATCAGCCCCAGCATTTT,CASSPDRGLDQPQHF
TRBV27,-,TRBD1,TRBJ2-7,TGTGCCAGCAGTAGGGGACAGGGTGGCTACGAGCAGTACTTC,CASSRGQGGYEQYF
TRBV18,-,-,TRBJ1-2,TGTGCCAGCTCACCACGCAGCTTCAGCAGGGGTGACTATGGCTACACCTTC,CASSPRSFSRGDYGYTF
TRBV28,-,TRBD2,TRBJ2-1,TGTGCCAGCAGGGCGGGACTAGCGGGGGGTCTCTTC,CASRAGLAGGLF
TRBV6-5,-,-,TRBJ1-6,TGTGCCAGCAACCGGGGGGGAGAAAGGGGACCCCTCCACTTT,CASNRGGERGPLHF
TRBV15,-,-,TRBJ2-7,TGTGCCACCAGCAGAGATACGGCCTACGAGCAGTACTTC,CATSRDTAYEQYF
TRBV5-5,-,TRBD2,TRBJ2-5,TGTGCCAGCAGCTTGGCCTTAGCGGGAGGCCAAGAGACCCAGTACTTC,CASSLALAGGQETQYF
TRBV5-1,-,-,TRBJ1-5,TGCGCCAGCAGCCCCCAGCCGGGTAATCAGCCCCAGCATTTT,CASSPQPGNQPQHF
TRBV19,-,TRBD1,TRBJ2-5,TGTGCCAGTAGTACCCGGACAGGGGGACCCCAAGAGACCCAGTACTTC,CASSTRTGGPQETQYF
TRBV19,-,TRBD1,TRBJ2-7,TGTGCCAGTACCGCTGGACAGGCGGCCTTCTACGAGCAGTACTTC,CASTAGQAAFYEQYF
TRBV5-6,-,TRBD2,TRBJ2-7,TGTGCCAGCAGCACCAAGCGGGGGCCCACCTACGAGCAGTACTTC,CASSTKRGPTYEQYF
TRBV7-9,few,TRBD2,TRBJ2-7,TGTGCCAGCAGCCCTACCCGACTAGCGGCATCCTACGAGCAGTACTTC,CASSPTRLAASYEQYF
TRBV5-1,-,TRBD2,TRBJ2-2,TGCGCCAGCATTGGACTAGCGGGATCCGGGGAGCTGTTTTTT,CASIGLAGSGELFF
TRBV4-1,-,TRBD1,TRBJ1-5,TGCGCCAGCAGCCAGGACCGGGACAGGGTGGGGAAAAGCAATCAGCCCCAGCATTTT,CASSQDRDRVGKSNQPQHF
TRBV7-2,-,TRBD2,TRBJ2-5,TGTGCCAGCATTCTAGCGGGGAGGGGTAGGGAGACCCAGTACTTC,CASILAGRGRETQYF
TRBV3-1/TRBV3-2,-,TRBD1,TRBJ2-3,TGTGCCAGCAGCCAATCCGGACAGGGAATAACAGATACGCAGTATTTT,CASSQSGQGITDTQYF
TRBV11-2,-,TRBD2,TRBJ2-7,TGTGCCAGCAGCTTAGGACCTGGGACTAGCGGGAGTCTCTACGAGCAGTACTTC,CASSLGPGTSGSLYEQYF
TRBV11-2,once,-,TRBJ2-7,TGTGCCAGCAGCTTAGTAGGCGGCTACGAGCAGTACTTC,CASSLVGGYEQYF
TRBV6-2/TRBV6-3,once,-,TRBJ1-5,TGTGCCAGCAGTCCAGGACTGAGCTCGGGCAATCAGCCCCAGCATTTT,CASSPGLSSGNQPQHF
TRBV6-6,-,-,TRBJ2-7,TGTGCCAGCAGCCGGACTGGGAACCAATACGAGCAGTACTTC,CASSRTGNQYEQYF
TRBV18,-,-,TRBJ1-1,TGTGCCAGCTCATCTAGTCAGAACACTGAAGCTTTCTTT,CASSSSQNTEAFF
TRBV18,-,-,TRBJ1-3,TGTGCCAGCTCACCAGACGGGACTCCTCGGGGAAACACCATATATTTT,CASSPDGTPRGNTIYF
TRBV4-2,-,-,TRBJ1-3,TGTGCCAGCAGCCAAGGGACAGCTGGAAACACCATATATTTT,CASSQGTAGNTIYF
TRBV9,-,-,TRBJ1-3,TGTGCCAGCAGCCTCGACAGATACTCTGGAAACACCATATATTTT,CASSLDRYSGNTIYF